The clone carrying this TCR beta chain was found a few times. The data were taken from a study of cytomegalovirus exposure and HLA in healthy donors. With 60 Vbeta and 13 Jbeta primers, the PCR was carried out. Data came from immunoSEQ multiplex PCR; TCRdb stores just in-frame clones and leaves some out. Among tens of thousands of clones listed, under 85% were seen once. The CDR3 covers 12 residues. The V and J ends lost 8 bases and 5 bases respectively, with 15 bases between them. Germline V gene sequence: CDR1 SQVTM, CDR2 ANQGSEA. The TCR originated in a man aged 50-60 years in good health and CMV-seronegative. The rearrangement links TRBV29-1 to TRBJ2-5; no reliable D call. The sequenced material came from PBMCs. The CDR3: CSHPRGAETQYF. CDR3 bases: TGCAGCCACCCAAGAGGCGCGGAGACCCAGTACTTC.